This T cell receptor (beta chain) was identified during a study of blood T cell repertoires in COVID-19. Study information: Material from acute and convalescent COVID-19 was sourced from the United States, Italy and Spain. The analysed material was cDNA or gDNA that came from T cells, B-cell-depleted T cells, or PBMCs.

Per the original methods: Estimates of nucleated cell counts were drawn from the amplification of reference gene primers. The repertoire was sequenced with immunoSEQ multiplex PCR; TCRdb's copy has only in-frame clones and lacks some. V, J and clone size derive from that table, while D and trimming were established from the DNA sequence. The sample carries some 83,000 clones, around nine tenths recorded once. The sequence was collected from a woman older than 75 with active or convalescent COVID-19. The sequenced sample consisted of peripheral blood.

CDR3 amino acids: CAISDPGTGNFYEQYF. CDR3 DNA: TGTGCCATCAGTGATCCCGGGACAGGAAATTTCTACGAGCAGTACTTC. The gene calls are TRBV10-3 and TRBJ2-7; TRBD1 aligns across 8 bases. The V segment lost 3 bases and the J segment 3 bases; nucleotides outside the gene matches: 10. The CDR3 has 16 amino acids. Germline values: CDR1 ENHRY, CDR2 SYGVKD.